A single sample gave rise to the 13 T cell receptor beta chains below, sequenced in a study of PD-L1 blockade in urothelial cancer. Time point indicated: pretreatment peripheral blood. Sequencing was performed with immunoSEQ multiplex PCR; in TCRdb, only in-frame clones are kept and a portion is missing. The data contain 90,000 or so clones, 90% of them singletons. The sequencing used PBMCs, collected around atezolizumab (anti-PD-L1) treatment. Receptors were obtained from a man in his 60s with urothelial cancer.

CDR3 sequence: CASSYRDSGSTDTQYF. The CDR3 nucleotides are TGTGCCAGCAGTTATCGGGATAGCGGGAGTACAGATACGCAGTATTTT. The chain carries TRBV2 and TRBJ2-3; TRBD2 matches 9 bases. This CDR3 is built from 16 residues. Trimming at V came to 5 bases and at J to 3 bases, leaving 9 bases not matched to a gene. In germline, CDR1 is SNHLY, CDR2 FYNNEI.

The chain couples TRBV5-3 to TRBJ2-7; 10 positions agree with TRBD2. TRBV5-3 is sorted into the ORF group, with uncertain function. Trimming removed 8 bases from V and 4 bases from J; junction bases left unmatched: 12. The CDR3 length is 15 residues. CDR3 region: CARKGLAGEPYEQYF. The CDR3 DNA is TGTGCCAGGAAAGGGCTAGCGGGGGAACCATACGAGCAGTACTTC.

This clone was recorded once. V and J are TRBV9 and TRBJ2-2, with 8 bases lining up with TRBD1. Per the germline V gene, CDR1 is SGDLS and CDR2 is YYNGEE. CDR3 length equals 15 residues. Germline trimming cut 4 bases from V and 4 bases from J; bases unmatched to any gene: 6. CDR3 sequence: CASSSTGGSTGELFF. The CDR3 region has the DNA TGTGCCAGCAGCTCTACAGGGGGAAGCACCGGGGAGCTGTTTTTT.

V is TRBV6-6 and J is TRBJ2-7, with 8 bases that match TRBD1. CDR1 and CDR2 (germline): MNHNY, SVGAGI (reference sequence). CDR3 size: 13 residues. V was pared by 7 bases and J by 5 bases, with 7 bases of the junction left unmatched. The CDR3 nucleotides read TGTGCCAGCACCCAGGGGGCTATCAACGAGCAGTACTTC. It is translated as CASTQGAINEQYF.

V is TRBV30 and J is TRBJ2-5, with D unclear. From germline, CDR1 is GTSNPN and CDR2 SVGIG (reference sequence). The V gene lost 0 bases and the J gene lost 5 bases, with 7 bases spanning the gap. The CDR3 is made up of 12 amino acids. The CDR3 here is CAWSVSMETQYF. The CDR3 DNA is TGTGCCTGGAGTGTTTCTATGGAGACCCAGTACTTC. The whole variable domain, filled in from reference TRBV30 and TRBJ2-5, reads SQTIHQWPATLVQPVGSPLSLECTVEGTSNPNLYWYRQAAGRGLQLLFYSVGIGQISSEVPQNLSASRPQDRQFILSSKKLLLSDSGFYLCAWSVSMETQYFGPGTRLLVL.

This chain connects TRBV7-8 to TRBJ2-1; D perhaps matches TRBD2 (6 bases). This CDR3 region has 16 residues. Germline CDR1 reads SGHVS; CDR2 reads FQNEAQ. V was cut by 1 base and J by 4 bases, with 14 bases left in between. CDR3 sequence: CASSLVGRGYYNEQFF. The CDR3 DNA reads TGTGCCAGCAGCTTAGTTGGTCGGGGGTATTACAATGAGCAGTTCTTC.

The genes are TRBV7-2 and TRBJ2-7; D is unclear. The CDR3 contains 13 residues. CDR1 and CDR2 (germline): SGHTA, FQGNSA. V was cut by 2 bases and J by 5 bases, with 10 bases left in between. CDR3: CASSLPGGNEQYF. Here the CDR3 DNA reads TGTGCCAGCAGCTTACCCGGCGGAAACGAGCAGTACTTC.

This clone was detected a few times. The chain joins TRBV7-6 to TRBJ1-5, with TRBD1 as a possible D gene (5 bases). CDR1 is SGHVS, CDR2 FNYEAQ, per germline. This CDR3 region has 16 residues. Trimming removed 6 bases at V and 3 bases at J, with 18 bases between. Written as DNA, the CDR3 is TGTGCCAGCAGAAGAGCTCGCGGGACTGCCAATCAGCCCCAGCATTTT. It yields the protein CASRRARGTANQPQHF.

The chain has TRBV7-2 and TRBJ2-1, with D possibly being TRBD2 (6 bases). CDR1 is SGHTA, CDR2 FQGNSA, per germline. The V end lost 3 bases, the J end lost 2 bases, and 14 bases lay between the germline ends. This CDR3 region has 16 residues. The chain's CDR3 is CASSLWGEAAYNEQFF. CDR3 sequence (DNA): TGTGCCAGCAGCTTGTGGGGGGAGGCAGCCTACAATGAGCAGTTCTTC. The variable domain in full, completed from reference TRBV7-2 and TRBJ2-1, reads GAGVSQSPSNKVTEKGKDVELRCDPISGHTALYWYRQSLGQGLEFLIYFQGNSAPDKSGLPSDRFSAERTGGSVSTLTIQRTQQEDSAVYLCASSLWGEAAYNEQFFGPGTRLTVL.

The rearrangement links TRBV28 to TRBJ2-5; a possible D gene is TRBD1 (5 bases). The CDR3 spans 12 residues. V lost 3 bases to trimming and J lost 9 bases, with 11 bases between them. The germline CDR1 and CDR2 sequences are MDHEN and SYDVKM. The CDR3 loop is CASSFGPRAQYF. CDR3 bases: TGTGCCAGCAGTTTTGGGCCCAGGGCCCAGTACTTC.

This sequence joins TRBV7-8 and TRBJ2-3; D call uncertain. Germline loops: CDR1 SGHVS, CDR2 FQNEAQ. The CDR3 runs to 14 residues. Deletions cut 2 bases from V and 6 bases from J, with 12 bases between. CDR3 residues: CASSLKSSQDTQYF. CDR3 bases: TGTGCCAGCAGCTTAAAATCCTCCCAGGATACGCAGTATTTT.

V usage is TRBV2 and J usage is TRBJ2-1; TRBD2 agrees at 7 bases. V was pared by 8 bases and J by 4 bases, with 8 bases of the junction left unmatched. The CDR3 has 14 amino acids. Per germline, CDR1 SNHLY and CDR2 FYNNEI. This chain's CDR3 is CASSVVAGYNEQFF. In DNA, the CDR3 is TGTGCCAGCTCGGTGGTAGCGGGTTACAATGAGCAGTTCTTC. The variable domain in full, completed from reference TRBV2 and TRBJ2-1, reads EPEVTQTPSHQVTQMGQEVILRCVPISNHLYFYWYRQILGQKVEFLVSFYNNEISEKSEIFDDQFSVERPDGSNFTLKIRSTKLEDSAMYFCASSVVAGYNEQFFGPGTRLTVL.

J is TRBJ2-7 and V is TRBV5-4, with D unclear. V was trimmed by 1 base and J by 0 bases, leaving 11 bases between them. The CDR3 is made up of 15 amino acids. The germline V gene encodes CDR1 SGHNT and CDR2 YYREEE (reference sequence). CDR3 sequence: CASSLLQASSYEQYF. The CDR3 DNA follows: TGTGCCAGCAGCTTGCTTCAGGCTTCCTCCTACGAGCAGTACTTC.